This TCR beta chain stems from a study of blood T cell repertoires in COVID-19. The V gene end was trimmed by 4 bases and the J gene end by 5 bases; junction bases not matched to a gene: 7. This CDR3 region has 17 residues. CDR1 is MNHEY, CDR2 SVGEGT, per germline. Resolution of symptoms, clearance, or two negative PCRs was present in recovered Cohort 3 donors. Assay: immunoSEQ multiplex PCR; the TCRdb copy retains only in-frame clones and omits some. The sample has some 160,000 clones; 88% are singletons. This receptor was identified in a woman in her forties or fifties who had recovered from COVID-19. The V gene is TRBV6-2 or TRBV6-3, the J gene TRBJ2-5; 16 nucleotides line up with TRBD2. Sample: PBMCs or T cells enriched from blood (not recorded which). CDR3: CASSCGTSGGVRETQYF. CDR3 coding DNA: TGTGCCAGCAGTTGCGGGACTAGCGGGGGGGTGAGGGAGACCCAGTACTTC.